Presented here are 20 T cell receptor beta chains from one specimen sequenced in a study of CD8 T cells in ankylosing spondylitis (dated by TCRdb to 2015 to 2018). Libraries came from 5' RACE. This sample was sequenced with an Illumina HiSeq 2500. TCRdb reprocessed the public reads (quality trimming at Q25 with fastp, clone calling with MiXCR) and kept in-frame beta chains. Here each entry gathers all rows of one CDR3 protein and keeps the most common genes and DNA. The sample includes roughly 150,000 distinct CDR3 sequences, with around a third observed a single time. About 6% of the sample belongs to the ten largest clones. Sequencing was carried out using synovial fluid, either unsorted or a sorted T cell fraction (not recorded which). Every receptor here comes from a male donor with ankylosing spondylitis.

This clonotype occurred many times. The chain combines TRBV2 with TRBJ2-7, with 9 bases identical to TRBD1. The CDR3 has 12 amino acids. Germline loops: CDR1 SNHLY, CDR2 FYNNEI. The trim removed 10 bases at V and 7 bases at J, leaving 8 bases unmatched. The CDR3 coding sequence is TGTGCCACCGGGACAGGGAGAGGGGAGCAGTACTTC. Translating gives CATGTGRGEQYF.

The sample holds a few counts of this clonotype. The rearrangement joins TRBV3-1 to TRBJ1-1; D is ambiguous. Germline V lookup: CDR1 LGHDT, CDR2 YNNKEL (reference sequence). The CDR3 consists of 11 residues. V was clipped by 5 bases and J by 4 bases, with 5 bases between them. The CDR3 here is CASSESTEAFF. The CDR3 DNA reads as TGTGCCAGCAGCGAGTCCACTGAAGCTTTCTTT.

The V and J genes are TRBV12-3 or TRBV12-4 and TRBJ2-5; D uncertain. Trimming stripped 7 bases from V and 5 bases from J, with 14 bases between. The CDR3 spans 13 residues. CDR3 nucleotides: TGTGCCAGCACCACGGACGCGCGGGAGACCCAGTACTTC. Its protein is CASTTDARETQYF.

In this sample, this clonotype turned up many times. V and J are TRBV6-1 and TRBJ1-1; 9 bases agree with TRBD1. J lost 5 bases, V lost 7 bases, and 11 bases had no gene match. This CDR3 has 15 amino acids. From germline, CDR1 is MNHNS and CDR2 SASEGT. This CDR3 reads CASNIPRQGGTEAFF. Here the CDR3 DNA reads TGTGCCAGCAATATACCTAGACAGGGGGGAACTGAAGCTTTCTTT.

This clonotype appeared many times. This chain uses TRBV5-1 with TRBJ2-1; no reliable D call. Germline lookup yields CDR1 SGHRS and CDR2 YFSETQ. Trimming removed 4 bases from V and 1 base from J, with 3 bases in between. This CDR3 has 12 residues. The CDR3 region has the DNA TGCGCCAGCAGCGTTTCCTACAATGAGCAGTTCTTC. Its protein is CASSVSYNEQFF. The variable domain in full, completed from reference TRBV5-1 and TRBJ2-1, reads KAGVTQTPRYLIKTRGQQVTLSCSPISGHRSVSWYQQTPGQGLQFLFEYFSETQRNKGNFPGRFSGRQFSNSRSEMNVSTLELGDSALYLCASSVSYNEQFFGPGTRLTVL.

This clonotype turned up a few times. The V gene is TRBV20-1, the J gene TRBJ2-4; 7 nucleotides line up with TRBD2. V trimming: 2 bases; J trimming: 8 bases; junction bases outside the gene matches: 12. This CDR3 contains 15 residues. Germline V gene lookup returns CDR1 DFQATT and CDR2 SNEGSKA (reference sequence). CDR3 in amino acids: CSARTEGGRGDIQYF. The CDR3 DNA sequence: TGCAGTGCTAGAACGGAGGGCGGCCGGGGGGACATTCAGTACTTC.

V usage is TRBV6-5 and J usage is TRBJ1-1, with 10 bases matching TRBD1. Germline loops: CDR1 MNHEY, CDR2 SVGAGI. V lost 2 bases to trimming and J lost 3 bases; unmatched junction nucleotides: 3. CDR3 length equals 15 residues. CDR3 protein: CASSYKGQGYTEAFF. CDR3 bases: TGTGCCAGCAGTTACAAGGGACAGGGGTACACTGAAGCTTTCTTT.

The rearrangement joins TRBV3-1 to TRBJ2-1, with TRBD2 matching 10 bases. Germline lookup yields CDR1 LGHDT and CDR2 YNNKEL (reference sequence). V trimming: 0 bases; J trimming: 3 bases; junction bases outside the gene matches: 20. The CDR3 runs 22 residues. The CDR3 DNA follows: TGTGCCAGCAGCCAAGATAGGGGGACGGGACTAGCGCCGCATAGTCTCTACAATGAGCAGTTCTTC. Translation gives CASSQDRGTGLAPHSLYNEQFF.

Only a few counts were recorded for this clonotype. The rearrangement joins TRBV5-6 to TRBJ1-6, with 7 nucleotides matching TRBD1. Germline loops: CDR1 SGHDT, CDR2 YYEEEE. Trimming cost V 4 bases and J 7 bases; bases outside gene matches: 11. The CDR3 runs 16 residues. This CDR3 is CASSGTRTGANSPLHF. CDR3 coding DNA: TGTGCCAGCAGCGGCACCCGTACAGGGGCGAATTCACCCCTCCACTTT.

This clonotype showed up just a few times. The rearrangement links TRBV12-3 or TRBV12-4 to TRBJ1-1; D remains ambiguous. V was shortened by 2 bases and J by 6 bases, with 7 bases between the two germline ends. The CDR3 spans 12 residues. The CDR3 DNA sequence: TGTGCCAGCAGTTTACCCCGTTCTGAAGCTTTCTTT. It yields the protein CASSLPRSEAFF.

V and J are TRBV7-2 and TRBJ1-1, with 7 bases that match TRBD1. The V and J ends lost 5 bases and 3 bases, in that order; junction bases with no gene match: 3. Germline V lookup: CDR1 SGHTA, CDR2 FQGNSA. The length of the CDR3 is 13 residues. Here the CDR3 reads CASSRDRDTEAFF. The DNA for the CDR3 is TGTGCCAGCAGCAGAGACAGGGACACTGAAGCTTTCTTT.

The CDR3 sequence: CSARVSGSRGYTF. The CDR3 DNA reads TGCAGTGCTAGAGTATCCGGGAGTCGGGGCTACACCTTC. V usage is TRBV20-1 and J usage is TRBJ1-2; D is ambiguous. Germline V gene sequence: CDR1 DFQATT, CDR2 SNEGSKA (reference sequence). With 1 base removed from V and 8 bases from J, the gap between germline ends came to 14 bases. The CDR3 sequence is 13 residues long.

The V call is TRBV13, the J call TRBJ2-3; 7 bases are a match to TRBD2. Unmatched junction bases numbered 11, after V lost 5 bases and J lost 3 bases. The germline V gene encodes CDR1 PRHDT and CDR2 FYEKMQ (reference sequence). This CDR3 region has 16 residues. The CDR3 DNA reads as TGTGCCAGCAGCGCCTTTGGGCGGGGGAAGACAGATACGCAGTATTTT. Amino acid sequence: CASSAFGRGKTDTQYF.

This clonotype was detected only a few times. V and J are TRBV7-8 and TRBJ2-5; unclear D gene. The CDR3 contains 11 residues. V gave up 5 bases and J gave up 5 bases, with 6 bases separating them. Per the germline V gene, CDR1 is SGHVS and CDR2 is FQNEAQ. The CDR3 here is CASSPGETQYF. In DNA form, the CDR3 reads TGTGCCAGCAGCCCTGGGGAGACCCAGTACTTC.

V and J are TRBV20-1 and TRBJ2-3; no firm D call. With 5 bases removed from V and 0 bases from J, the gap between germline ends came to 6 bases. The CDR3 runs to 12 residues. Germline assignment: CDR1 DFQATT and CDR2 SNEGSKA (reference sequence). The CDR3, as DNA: TGCAGTGCTGCAACTAGCACAGATACGCAGTATTTT. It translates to CSAATSTDTQYF.

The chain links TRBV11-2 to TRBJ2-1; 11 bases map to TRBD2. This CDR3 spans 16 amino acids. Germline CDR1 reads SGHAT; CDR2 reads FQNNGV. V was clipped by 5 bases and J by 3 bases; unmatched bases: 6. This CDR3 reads CASSHLAGGIYNEQFF. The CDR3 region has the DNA TGTGCCAGCAGCCATTTAGCGGGGGGGATCTACAATGAGCAGTTCTTC.

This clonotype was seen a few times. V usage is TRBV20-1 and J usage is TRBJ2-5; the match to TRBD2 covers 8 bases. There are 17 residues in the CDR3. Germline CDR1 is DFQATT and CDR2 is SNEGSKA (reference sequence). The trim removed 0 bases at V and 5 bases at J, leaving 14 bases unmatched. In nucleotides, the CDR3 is TGCAGTGCTAGAGATACCCCCACGGGGGGGCTGAGGGAGACCCAGTACTTC. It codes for CSARDTPTGGLRETQYF.

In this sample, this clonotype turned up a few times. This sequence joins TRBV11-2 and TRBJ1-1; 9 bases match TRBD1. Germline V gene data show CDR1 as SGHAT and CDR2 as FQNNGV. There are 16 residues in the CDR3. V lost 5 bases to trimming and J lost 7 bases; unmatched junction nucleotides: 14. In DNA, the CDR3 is TGTGCCAGCAGCCCAGACACAGGGGGCGCGGCTGGTGAAGCTTTCTTT. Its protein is CASSPDTGGAAGEAFF.

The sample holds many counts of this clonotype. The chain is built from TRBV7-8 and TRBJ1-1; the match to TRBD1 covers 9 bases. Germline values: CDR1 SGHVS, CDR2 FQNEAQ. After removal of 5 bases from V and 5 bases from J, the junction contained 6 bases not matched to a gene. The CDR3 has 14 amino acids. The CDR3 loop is CASSQGDRVTEAFF. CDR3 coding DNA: TGTGCCAGCAGCCAAGGGGACAGGGTTACTGAAGCTTTCTTT.

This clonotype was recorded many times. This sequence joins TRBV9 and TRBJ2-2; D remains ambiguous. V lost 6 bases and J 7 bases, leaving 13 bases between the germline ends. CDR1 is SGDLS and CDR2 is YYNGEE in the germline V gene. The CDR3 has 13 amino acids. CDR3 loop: CASTHTIDGELFF. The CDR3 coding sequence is TGTGCCAGCACCCACACTATCGACGGGGAGCTGTTTTTT.